This TCR beta chain was found in a study of Ad26.COV2.S vaccination and SARS-CoV-2 variants. Overall study: Ad26.COV2.S, an intramuscular injection, was given once or twice 56 days apart.

Libraries were prepared by immunoSEQ multiplex PCR; TCRdb keeps only in-frame clonotypes and omits some of them. The repertoire includes roughly 320,000 clones, over 80% of them detected once, and 2% to 2.5% sits in the top ten. Treatment specified: 19 received Ad26.COV2.S at low or high dose, single or two shots; a few received placebo; per-sample allocation not given. Samples analyzed were those drawn on day 63 after the first vaccine or placebo injection. This CDR3 contains 15 residues. V was pared by 7 bases and J by 0 bases, with 11 bases between. CDR1 SGHRS and CDR2 YFSETQ come from the germline V gene.

The J gene is TRBJ2-6, the V gene TRBV5-1; D is tentatively TRBD1 or TRBD2 (5 bases each). The sample was peripheral blood, taken in a trial of Ad26.COV2.S vaccine versus placebo. This clonotype was obtained from a person aged 18-65 years who received the Ad26.COV2.S COVID-19 vaccine or a placebo. This CDR3 reads CASGEGFSGANVLTF. The CDR3 region has the DNA TGCGCCAGCGGCGAGGGGTTCTCTGGGGCCAACGTCCTGACTTTC.